The T cell receptor (beta chain) under discussion was sequenced for a study of T cell responses to AZD1222 COVID-19 vaccine. Whole-study findings and limits: Breadth and depth of Spike-specific TCRs rose after two AZD1222 doses. Epitopes outside B.1.351 and B.1.1.7 mutated regions reportedly drew nearly half of spike TCRs.

Note on this clone: Its antigen is unidentified.

Some clones are missing from TCRdb's copy, which holds only in-frame ones; the method was immunoSEQ multiplex PCR. The sample shows about 140,000 clones, about nine tenths of them seen only once. Germline assignment: CDR1 MDHEN and CDR2 SYDVKM. Trimming took off 6 bases at V and 0 bases at J, with 11 bases between the two ends. The CDR3 is 15 amino acids. Source: peripheral blood, taken on day 0 of AZD1222 vaccination. This receptor was obtained from an adult in good health. The chain employs TRBV28 and TRBJ1-4, with a possible D match to TRBD1 (6 bases). The CDR3 region is CASRRQDATNEKLFF. The CDR3 DNA reads as TGTGCCAGCAGGCGACAGGACGCAACTAATGAAAAACTGTTTTTT.